These 26 T cell receptor beta chains share one sample of origin, sequenced in a study of blood T cell repertoires in COVID-19. The table came from immunoSEQ multiplex PCR; TCRdb's copy has only in-frame clones and leaves some out. The table includes fewer than 60,000 clones, approximately 90% detected once. Sequencing was performed on peripheral blood. Source of these receptors: an older woman with COVID-19, enrolled during active disease.

This sequence joins TRBV11-2 and TRBJ1-4; no reliable D call. Per the germline V gene, CDR1 is SGHAT and CDR2 is FQNNGV. V lost 1 base, J lost 5 bases, and 8 bases lay in between. This CDR3 region has 14 residues. Written as DNA, the CDR3 is TGTGCCAGCAGCTTAGGGTGGCAGAATGAAAAACTGTTTTTT. Its translation: CASSLGWQNEKLFF.

This chain connects TRBV7-9 to TRBJ1-2, with 11 bases that match TRBD1. CDR1 is SEHNR and CDR2 is FQNEAQ in the germline V gene (reference sequence). V shed 1 base and J 5 bases; nucleotides not matched to a gene: 3. CDR3 length: 15 amino acids. The CDR3 protein is CASSLVRDRGYGYTF. The CDR3 nucleotides are TGTGCCAGCAGCTTAGTCCGGGACAGGGGGTATGGCTACACCTTC.

V usage is TRBV13 and J usage is TRBJ2-1; TRBD2 matches 10 bases. The germline gives CDR1 PRHDT, CDR2 FYEKMQ (reference sequence). The CDR3 is 16 residues long. V was clipped by 5 bases and J by 5 bases; unmatched bases: 9. The CDR3 DNA sequence: TGTGCCAGCAGCCCCGAGCGGGAGGGCCTCCACAATGAGCAGTTCTTC. This encodes CASSPEREGLHNEQFF.

The V call is TRBV2, the J call TRBJ2-4, with 7 positions matching TRBD2. Per germline, CDR1 SNHLY and CDR2 FYNNEI. The J segment lost 8 bases and the V segment lost 0 bases, leaving 7 bases of the junction unmatched. The CDR3 consists of 15 residues. CDR3 sequence (DNA): TGTGCCAGCAGTGAAGCTGCGGGAGTGAGGGACATTCAGTACTTC. Its translation: CASSEAAGVRDIQYF. The whole variable domain, remainder taken from reference TRBV2 and TRBJ2-4, is EPEVTQTPSHQVTQMGQEVILRCVPISNHLYFYWYRQILGQKVEFLVSFYNNEISEKSEIFDDQFSVERPDGSNFTLKIRSTKLEDSAMYFCASSEAAGVRDIQYFGAGTRLSVL.

The table lists this clone with a few counts. V gene TRBV28 combines with J gene TRBJ2-7, with D perhaps matching TRBD2 (6 bases). Germline CDR1 MDHEN, CDR2 SYDVKM. The CDR3 runs 12 residues. Trimming took off 7 bases at V and 2 bases at J, with 9 bases between the two ends. CDR3 protein: CASTRTTYEQYF. The CDR3 nucleotides are TGTGCCAGCACCCGGACTACCTACGAGCAGTACTTC.

Only a few counts were recorded for this clone. The chain carries TRBV5-6 and TRBJ2-1, with TRBD2 matching 8 bases. Germline CDR1 is SGHDT and CDR2 is YYEEEE. V was pared by 2 bases and J by 0 bases, with 1 base of the junction left unmatched. The CDR3 is made up of 15 amino acids. The CDR3 DNA sequence: TGTGCCAGCAGCTTAGCGGGAGTCTCCTACAATGAGCAGTTCTTC. Its translation: CASSLAGVSYNEQFF.

The chain recombines TRBV4-1 with TRBJ1-1, with a possible D match to TRBD1 (5 bases). The CDR3 length is 16 residues. Germline-derived CDR1 and CDR2 are MGHRA and YSYEKL. V lost 2 bases, J lost 1 base, and 14 bases lay in between. CDR3 sequence: CASSQTDRQKNTEAFF. CDR3 bases: TGCGCCAGCAGCCAAACCGACAGACAGAAGAACACTGAAGCTTTCTTT.

The genes are TRBV5-8 and TRBJ2-3, with D possibly matching TRBD1 (5 bases). The length of the CDR3 is 16 residues. V was trimmed by 0 bases and J by 5 bases, leaving 16 bases between them. CDR1 is SGHTS and CDR2 is YDEGEE in the germline V gene. The CDR3 DNA reads as TGTGCCAGCAGCTTGGTTCGGAGACAGCCCATAGATACGCAGTATTTT. Its protein is CASSLVRRQPIDTQYF.

This sequence joins TRBV5-6 and TRBJ2-7, with TRBD2 identical over 9 bases. CDR3 length: 16 amino acids. CDR1 SGHDT and CDR2 YYEEEE come from the germline V gene. Losses at the gene ends were 0 bases for V and 5 bases for J; bases not matched to a gene: 9. CDR3 coding DNA: TGTGCCAGCAGCTTGGTCGGCGGGGGGGACCGGAACGAGCAGTACTTC. This translates into CASSLVGGGDRNEQYF.

The gene calls are TRBV11-3 and TRBJ2-7; perhaps TRBD1 as D (6 bases). The CDR3 runs 15 residues. In germline, CDR1 is SGHNT, CDR2 YENEEA. Trimming took off 4 bases at V and 4 bases at J, with 17 bases between the two ends. CDR3 amino acids: CASSSGVAVGYEQYF. The DNA of the CDR3 is TGTGCCAGCAGCTCAGGGGTGGCTGTGGGGTACGAGCAGTACTTC.

This clone was detected a few times. This chain links TRBV2 with TRBJ1-4; D is perhaps TRBD1 (5 bases). The CDR3 is made up of 15 amino acids. Trimming took 6 bases from V and 0 from J, leaving 11 bases between them. Germline CDR1 and CDR2: SNHLY and FYNNEI. The CDR3: CASRGRGTTNEKLFF. CDR3 DNA sequence: TGTGCCAGCAGGGGAAGGGGTACAACTAATGAAAAACTGTTTTTT.

The chain has TRBV5-1 and TRBJ2-3; no definite D call. CDR1 SGHRS and CDR2 YFSETQ come from the germline V gene. This CDR3 comprises 12 residues. V lost 4 bases to trimming and J lost 2 bases, with 5 bases between them. The CDR3 DNA reads TGCGCCAGCAGCCCATTCACAGATACGCAGTATTTT. It yields the protein CASSPFTDTQYF.

This chain links TRBV5-1 with TRBJ1-6, with D unclear. V was clipped by 0 bases and J by 0 bases, with 16 bases between them. In germline, CDR1 is SGHRS, CDR2 YFSETQ. This CDR3 has 19 residues. The CDR3 region has the DNA TGCGCCAGCAGCTTGGATGCGTTCCCCTCAAGCTCCTATAATTCACCCCTCCACTTT. This codes for CASSLDAFPSSSYNSPLHF.

V and J are TRBV5-8 and TRBJ1-5, with 7 bases identical to TRBD1. The CDR3 runs to 13 residues. CDR1 is SGHTS and CDR2 is YDEGEE in the germline V gene. J gave up 7 bases and V 4 bases, and 5 bases lay outside the gene matches. Here the CDR3 reads CASSQRRGQPQHF. The CDR3 nucleotides read TGTGCCAGCAGCCAACGCAGGGGGCAGCCCCAGCATTTT.

The V and J genes are TRBV11-3 and TRBJ2-1; 10 positions match TRBD2. V was pared by 5 bases and J by 9 bases, with 10 bases of the junction left unmatched. This CDR3 has 15 amino acids. The V gene's germline CDR1 is SGHNT and CDR2 YENEEA. The CDR3 protein is CASSASSGSVGEQFF. The CDR3 DNA is TGTGCCAGCAGCGCGTCTAGCGGGAGCGTCGGTGAGCAGTTCTTC.

The chain links TRBV12-3 or TRBV12-4 to TRBJ1-2; D gene ambiguous. The CDR3 has 12 amino acids. With 1 base removed from V and 8 bases from J, the gap between germline ends came to 8 bases. CDR3 sequence (DNA): TGTGCCAGCAGTTTAGGGGCAGGAGGCTACACCTTC. It is translated as CASSLGAGGYTF.

The rearrangement uses TRBV12-3 or TRBV12-4 and TRBJ2-1; weak D call: TRBD1 (5 bases). Trimming took off 3 bases at V and 6 bases at J, with 9 bases between the two ends. The CDR3 covers 13 residues. The CDR3 sequence: CASSFSGPNEQFF. As DNA, the CDR3 is TGTGCCAGCAGTTTCTCAGGGCCCAATGAGCAGTTCTTC.

The chain is built from TRBV5-6 and TRBJ1-2; TRBD1 aligns across 7 bases. V shed 4 bases, J shed 4 bases, and the junction held 16 bases outside the gene matches. Germline V gene lookup returns CDR1 SGHDT and CDR2 YYEEEE. CDR3 size: 17 residues. For the CDR3, the DNA is TGTGCCAGCAGCCCTCTAGGGGGCGGTAATGTCTTCTATGGCTACACCTTC. Residues: CASSPLGGGNVFYGYTF.

The V call is TRBV5-1, the J call TRBJ2-7; 9 bases agree with TRBD1. Germline loops: CDR1 SGHRS, CDR2 YFSETQ. The CDR3 is made up of 15 amino acids. The trim removed 4 bases at V and 5 bases at J, leaving 10 bases unmatched. The CDR3 DNA sequence: TGCGCCAGCAGCCGAACCGGGACAGGGTCCCACGAGCAGTACTTC. Translated: CASSRTGTGSHEQYF.

V and J are TRBV13 and TRBJ2-7; 7 positions agree with TRBD2. This CDR3 is 15 amino acids long. V shed 4 bases and J 4 bases; nucleotides not matched to a gene: 10. Germline assignment: CDR1 PRHDT and CDR2 FYEKMQ (reference sequence). The CDR3 reads CASSYGRQGKYEQYF. CDR3 DNA sequence: TGTGCCAGCAGCTACGGGAGGCAGGGAAAATACGAGCAGTACTTC.

This chain uses TRBV7-2 with TRBJ1-2; a possible D gene is TRBD1 (5 bases). The CDR3 is 13 amino acids. Trimming cost V 10 bases and J 4 bases, with 16 bases left between them. From germline, CDR1 is SGHTA and CDR2 FQGNSA. The chain's CDR3 is CAIIRVVGYGYTF. CDR3 coding DNA: TGTGCCATAATCAGGGTCGTAGGCTATGGCTACACCTTC.

The chain couples TRBV4-1 to TRBJ1-3; no clear D gene. There are 12 residues in the CDR3. Trimming pared 4 bases from V and 2 bases from J, leaving 3 bases between. Germline V CDR1 and CDR2: MGHRA, YSYEKL. In nucleotides, the CDR3 is TGCGCCAGCAGCCTTACTGGAAACACCATATATTTT. Protein: CASSLTGNTIYF.

This chain connects TRBV19 to TRBJ1-2; maybe TRBD1 (6 bases). The CDR3 consists of 14 residues. CDR1 is LNHDA, CDR2 SQIVND, per germline (reference sequence). The V and J ends lost 5 bases and 3 bases respectively, with 13 bases between them. For the CDR3, the DNA is TGTGCCAGTAGTCTGCCAGGGGTTCACTATGGCTACACCTTC. As protein: CASSLPGVHYGYTF.

The rearrangement joins TRBV21-1 to TRBJ1-3; the D call in the table, TRBD1, was not verified against the DNA. TRBV21-1 constitutes a pseudogene. The CDR3 contains 16 residues. CDR3 nucleotides: TGTGCCAGCAGCAAAGATCGCAGGCTCTCTGGAAACACCATATATTTT. Protein: CASSKDRRLSGNTIYF.

The chain combines TRBV4-2 with TRBJ1-1, with 9 bases that match TRBD1. This CDR3 is 15 amino acids long. Germline assignment: CDR1 LGHNA and CDR2 YNFKEQ. The trim removed 3 bases at V and 5 bases at J, leaving 7 bases unmatched. This CDR3 reads CASSHRDRGSTEAFF. For the CDR3, the DNA is TGTGCCAGCAGCCATAGAGACAGGGGGTCTACTGAAGCTTTCTTT.

The chain is built from TRBV21-1 and TRBJ2-5; TRBD1 is taken as the D call from the table, unchecked against the DNA. TRBV21-1 constitutes a pseudogene. This CDR3 has 15 amino acids. The CDR3 bases are TGTGCCAGCAGCGGAAGAAGGGACAGACAAGAGACCCAGTACTTC. Translation gives CASSGRRDRQETQYF.